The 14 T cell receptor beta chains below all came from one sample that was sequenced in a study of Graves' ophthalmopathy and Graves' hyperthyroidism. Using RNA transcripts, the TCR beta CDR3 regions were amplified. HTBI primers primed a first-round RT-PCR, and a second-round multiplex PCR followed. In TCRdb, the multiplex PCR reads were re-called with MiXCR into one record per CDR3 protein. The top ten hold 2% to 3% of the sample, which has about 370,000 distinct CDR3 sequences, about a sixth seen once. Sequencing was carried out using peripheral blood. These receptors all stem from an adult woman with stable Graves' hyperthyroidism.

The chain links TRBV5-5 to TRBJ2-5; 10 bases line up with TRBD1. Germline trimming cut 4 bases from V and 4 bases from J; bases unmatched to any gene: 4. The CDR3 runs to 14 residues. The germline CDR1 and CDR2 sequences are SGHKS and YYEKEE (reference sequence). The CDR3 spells CASSADRGSETQYF. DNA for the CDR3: TGTGCCAGCAGCGCGGACAGGGGGTCAGAGACCCAGTACTTC.

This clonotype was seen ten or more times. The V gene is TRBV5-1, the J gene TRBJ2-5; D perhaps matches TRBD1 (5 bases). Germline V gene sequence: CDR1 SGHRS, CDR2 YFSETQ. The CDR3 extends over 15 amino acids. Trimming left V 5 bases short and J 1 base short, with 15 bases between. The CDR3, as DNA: TGCGCCAGCAGTCAGTATCCAGGGCTCCAAGAGACCCAGTACTTC. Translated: CASSQYPGLQETQYF.

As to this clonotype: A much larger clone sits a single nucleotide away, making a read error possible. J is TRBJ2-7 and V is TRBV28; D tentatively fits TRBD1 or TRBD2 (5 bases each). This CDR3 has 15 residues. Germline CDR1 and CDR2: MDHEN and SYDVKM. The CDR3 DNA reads TGTACCAGCAGTAACCCCCCGGGACCCAGGTACGAGCAGTACTTC. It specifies CTSSNPPGPRYEQYF.

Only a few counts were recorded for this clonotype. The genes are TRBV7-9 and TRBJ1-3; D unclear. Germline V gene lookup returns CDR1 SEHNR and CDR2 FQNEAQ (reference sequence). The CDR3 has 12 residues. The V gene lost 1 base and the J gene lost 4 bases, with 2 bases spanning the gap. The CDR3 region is CASSLEGNTIYF. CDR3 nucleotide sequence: TGTGCCAGCAGCTTAGAGGGAAACACCATATATTTT.

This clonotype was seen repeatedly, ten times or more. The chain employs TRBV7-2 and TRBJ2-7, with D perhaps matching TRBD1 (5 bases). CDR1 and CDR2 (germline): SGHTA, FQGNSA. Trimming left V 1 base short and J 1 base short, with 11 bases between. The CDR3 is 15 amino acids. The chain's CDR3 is CASSLGPRTSYEQYF. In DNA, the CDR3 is TGTGCCAGCAGCTTAGGCCCCCGGACATCCTACGAGCAGTACTTC.

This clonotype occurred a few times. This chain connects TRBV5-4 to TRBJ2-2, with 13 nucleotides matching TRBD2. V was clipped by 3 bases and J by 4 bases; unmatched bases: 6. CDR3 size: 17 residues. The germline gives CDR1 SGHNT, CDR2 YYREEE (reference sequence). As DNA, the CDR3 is TGTGCCAGCAGCTCCCGGACTAGCGGGAGTAGCACCGGGGAGCTGTTTTTT. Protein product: CASSSRTSGSSTGELFF.

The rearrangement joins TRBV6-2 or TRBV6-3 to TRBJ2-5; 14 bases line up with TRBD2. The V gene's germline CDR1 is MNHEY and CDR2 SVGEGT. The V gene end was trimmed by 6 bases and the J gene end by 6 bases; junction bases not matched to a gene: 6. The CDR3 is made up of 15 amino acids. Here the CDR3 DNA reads TGTGCCAGCAGCCTCGGGACTAGCGGGAGAAAGACCCAGTACTTC. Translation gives CASSLGTSGRKTQYF.

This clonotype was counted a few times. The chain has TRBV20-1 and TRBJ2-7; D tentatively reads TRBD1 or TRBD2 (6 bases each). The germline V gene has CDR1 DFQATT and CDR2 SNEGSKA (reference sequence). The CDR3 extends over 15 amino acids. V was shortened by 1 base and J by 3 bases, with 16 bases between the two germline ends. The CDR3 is CSARVGGFGHYEQYF. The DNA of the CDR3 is TGCAGTGCTAGAGTAGGGGGGTTCGGGCACTACGAGCAGTACTTC.

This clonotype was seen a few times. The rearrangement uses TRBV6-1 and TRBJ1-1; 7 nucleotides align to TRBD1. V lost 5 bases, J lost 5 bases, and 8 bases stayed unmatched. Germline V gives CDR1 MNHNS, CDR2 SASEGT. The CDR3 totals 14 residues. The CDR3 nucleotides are TGTGCCAGCAGTATGGTCCAGGGGGTAACTGAAGCTTTCTTT. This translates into CASSMVQGVTEAFF.

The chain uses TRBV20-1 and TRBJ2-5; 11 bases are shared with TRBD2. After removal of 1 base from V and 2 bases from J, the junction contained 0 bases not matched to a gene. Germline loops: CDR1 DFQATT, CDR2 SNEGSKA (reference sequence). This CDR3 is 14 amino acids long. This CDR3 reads CSARGTSGQETQYF. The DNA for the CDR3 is TGCAGTGCTAGAGGGACTAGCGGGCAAGAGACCCAGTACTTC.

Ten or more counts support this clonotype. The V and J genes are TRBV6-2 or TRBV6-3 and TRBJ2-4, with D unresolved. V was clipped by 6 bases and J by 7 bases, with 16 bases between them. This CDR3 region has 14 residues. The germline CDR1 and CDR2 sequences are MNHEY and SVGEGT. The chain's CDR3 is CASRNPIFWNIQYF. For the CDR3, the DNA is TGTGCCAGCAGAAACCCCATTTTCTGGAACATTCAGTACTTC.

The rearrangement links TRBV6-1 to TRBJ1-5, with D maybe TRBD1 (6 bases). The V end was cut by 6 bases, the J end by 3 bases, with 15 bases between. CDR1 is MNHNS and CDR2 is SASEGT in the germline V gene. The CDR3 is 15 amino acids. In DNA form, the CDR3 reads TGTGCCAGCAGCAAAGAGGGGGATTACAATCAGCCCCAGCATTTT. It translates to CASSKEGDYNQPQHF.

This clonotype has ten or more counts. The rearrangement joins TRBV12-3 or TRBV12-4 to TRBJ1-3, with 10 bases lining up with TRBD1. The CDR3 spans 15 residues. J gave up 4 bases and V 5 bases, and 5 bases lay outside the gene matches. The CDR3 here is CASSPDRGSGNTIYF. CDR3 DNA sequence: TGTGCCAGCAGTCCGGACAGGGGGTCAGGAAACACCATATATTTT.

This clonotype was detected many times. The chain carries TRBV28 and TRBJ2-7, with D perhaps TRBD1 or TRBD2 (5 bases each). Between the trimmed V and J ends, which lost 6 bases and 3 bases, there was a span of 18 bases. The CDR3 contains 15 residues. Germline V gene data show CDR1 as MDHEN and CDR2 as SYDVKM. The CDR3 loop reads CASRRPGPSSYEQYF. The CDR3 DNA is TGTGCCAGCAGACGTCCGGGACCCTCAAGCTACGAGCAGTACTTC.